These 28 T cell receptor beta chains were all obtained from the same sample, sequenced in a study of metastatic and nonmetastatic thyroid tumors (dated by TCRdb to 2020 to 2022). No treatment had been received by any patient before thyroid surgery. The receptor library was made with PCR. The sample was run on an Illumina HiSeq 4000. The public reads were reanalyzed by TCRdb: fastp trimming at Q25, MiXCR alignment, in-frame beta chains only. This sample holds 15,000 to 25,000 clones; under 25% were observed only once. The top ten hold over 9.5% of the sample. Sequenced input: tumor tissue. The receptors originated from a male donor with papillary thyroid cancer or a benign thyroid nodule (not recorded which). Some clones in this sample may be carry-over from other donors' samples.

This clone was observed a few times. The CDR3 is CASSAEAGSYGYTF. CDR3 nucleotide sequence: TGTGCCAGCAGTGCTGAGGCAGGGTCGTACGGCTACACCTTC. The chain has TRBV6-4 and TRBJ1-2, with D perhaps TRBD1 (5 bases). CDR3 length: 14 residues. V gave up 4 bases and J gave up 8 bases, with 17 bases separating them. Germline assignment: CDR1 MRHNA and CDR2 SNTAGT.

This clone was detected ten times or more. This chain joins TRBV27 and TRBJ2-5, with TRBD2 identical over 12 bases. CDR3 length: 13 amino acids. V was pared by 10 bases and J by 3 bases, with 3 bases of the junction left unmatched. CDR1 is MNHEY and CDR2 is SMNVEV in the germline V gene (reference sequence). CDR3 in DNA: TGTGCCACGCGACTAGCGGGAGAAGAGACCCAGTACTTC. Residues: CATRLAGEETQYF.

The rearrangement joins TRBV6-1 to TRBJ1-6, with 9 bases lining up with TRBD1. Unmatched junction bases numbered 9, after V lost 6 bases and J lost 9 bases. Germline CDR1 and CDR2: MNHNS and SASEGT. The CDR3 is made up of 15 amino acids. The CDR3 spells CASSKKTGGFSPLHF. CDR3 sequence (DNA): TGTGCCAGCAGCAAAAAAACAGGGGGCTTTTCACCCCTCCACTTT.

This clone has at least ten counts. The gene calls are TRBV7-9 and TRBJ2-1; a possible D gene is TRBD1 (5 bases). This CDR3 spans 14 amino acids. The germline V and J ends were trimmed by 5 bases and 7 bases, with 15 bases remaining between them. CDR1 and CDR2 from the germline V gene are SEHNR and FQNEAQ (reference sequence). CDR3 nucleotides: TGTGCCAGCAGCATATCATGGTCAGGGAATGAGCAGTTCTTC. Its translation: CASSISWSGNEQFF.

The V and J genes are TRBV20-1 and TRBJ2-3; TRBD2 matches 10 bases. Germline V gene data show CDR1 as DFQATT and CDR2 as SNEGSKA (reference sequence). The CDR3 length is 15 residues. The CDR3 sequence is CILKVLAGVLDTQYF. In nucleotides, the CDR3 is TGCATCCTCAAGGTGCTAGCGGGAGTTTTGGATACGCAGTATTTT.

V is TRBV7-8 and J is TRBJ1-2; no firm D call. The CDR3 has 12 amino acids. V lost 3 bases and J lost 5, with 7 bases in between. In germline, CDR1 is SGHVS, CDR2 FQNEAQ. The chain's CDR3 is CASSLEGYGYTF. In DNA, the CDR3 is TGTGCCAGCAGCTTGGAGGGTTATGGCTACACCTTC.

A word on this clone: The junction differs from germline at one of its ends, possibly a read error. This chain connects TRBV9 to TRBJ2-1; D call uncertain. There are 11 residues in the CDR3. Looked up from germline, CDR1 is SGDLS and CDR2 is YYNGEE. The CDR3 protein is CASSEVYELFF. CDR3 in DNA: TGTGCCAGCAGCGAAGTATATGAGCTGTTCTTC.

This clone was found many times. The identical CDR3 is also encoded by other nucleotide sequences in the sample. The rearrangement links TRBV2 to TRBJ1-1, with a tentative D call TRBD1 (6 bases). Germline V gene sequence: CDR1 SNHLY, CDR2 FYNNEI. This CDR3 contains 13 residues. The V end was cut by 8 bases, the J end by 0 bases, with 10 bases between. In DNA, the CDR3 is TGTGCCAGCGGCGGGGGCATGAACACTGAAGCTTTCTTT. This encodes CASGGGMNTEAFF.

The chain carries TRBV5-1 and TRBJ2-1, with TRBD2 as a possible D gene (6 bases). V lost 0 bases and J 8 bases, leaving 12 bases between the germline ends. This CDR3 is built from 14 residues. Germline CDR1 and CDR2: SGHRS and YFSETQ. CDR3 amino acids: CASSLEDYSDEQFF. The CDR3 nucleotides read TGCGCCAGCAGCTTGGAGGACTATTCCGATGAGCAGTTCTTC.

This clone showed up many times. This chain connects TRBV18 to TRBJ1-5; D not certain. The ends were cut back, 3 bases at V and 2 bases at J, with 8 bases in the middle. The germline V gene encodes CDR1 KGHSH and CDR2 LQKENI. The CDR3 is made up of 14 amino acids. Written as DNA, the CDR3 is TGTGCCAGCTCACCCGGGGTGGGCAATCAGCCCCAGCATTTT. This encodes CASSPGVGNQPQHF.

This clone has ten or more counts. V gene TRBV6-6 combines with J gene TRBJ2-1, with D maybe TRBD1 (5 bases). This CDR3 has 15 residues. Germline CDR1 is MNHNY and CDR2 is SVGAGI (reference sequence). The V gene lost 0 bases and the J gene lost 6 bases, with 12 bases spanning the gap. CDR3 sequence (DNA): TGTGCCAGCAGTTACTCAACCCTAAGGGGCAATGAGCAGTTCTTC. It specifies CASSYSTLRGNEQFF.

The V call is TRBV12-3 or TRBV12-4, the J call TRBJ1-6; D is unresolved. V lost 1 base to trimming and J lost 9 bases, with 13 bases between them. The CDR3 is 15 residues long. The chain's CDR3 is CASSLGASAGSPLHF. CDR3 DNA sequence: TGTGCCAGCAGTTTAGGGGCGTCGGCCGGTTCACCCCTCCACTTT.

Concerning this clone: A much larger clone lies a single base off, so this may be a read error. The missing conserved phenylalanine or tryptophan at the end of this CDR3 makes a read error likely. The DNA is omitted, as the CDR3 cannot be located on it reliably, and the CDR3 follows TCRdb's listing. The chain employs TRBV29-1 and TRBJ2-7; the table's D call of TRBD2 was not tested on the DNA. The CDR3 region is 11 residues in length, termini included. Per the germline V gene, CDR1 is SQVTM and CDR2 is ANQGSEA. The CDR3 loop reads CSVEDGGRGGL.

The chain couples TRBV5-1 to TRBJ2-7, with TRBD2 matching over 8 bases. The CDR3 is 16 amino acids. The J segment lost 1 base and the V segment lost 4 bases, leaving 10 bases of the junction unmatched. Germline CDR1 SGHRS, CDR2 YFSETQ. The CDR3, as DNA: TGCGCCAGCAGCCAGGGTGTGGGCGGGGGGTCCTACGAGCAGTACTTC. As protein: CASSQGVGGGSYEQYF.

This clone is termed medium-sized. J is TRBJ2-7 and V is TRBV20-1, with D perhaps matching TRBD2 (6 bases). Trimming shortened V by 5 bases and J by 0 bases, and 17 bases separated the two germline ends. Germline CDR1 DFQATT, CDR2 SNEGSKA (reference sequence). The CDR3 has 15 residues. DNA for the CDR3: TGCAGTGCTCAGCACTGGGACGGGAGCTCCTACGAGCAGTACTTC. Its protein product is CSAQHWDGSSYEQYF.

This clone has only one observation. J is TRBJ2-7 and V is TRBV20-1; TRBD2 matches at 10 bases. Unmatched junction bases numbered 17, after V lost 5 bases and J lost 1 base. CDR1 is DFQATT and CDR2 is SNEGSKA in the germline V gene (reference sequence). The CDR3 is made up of 18 amino acids. CDR3 nucleotide sequence: TGCAGTGCTCCCAATACGTCCCCCTCTAGCGGGGGATCCTACGAGCAGTACTTC. The encoded protein is CSAPNTSPSSGGSYEQYF.

With respect to this clone: Compared with germline, one end of the junction differs, possibly owing to a read error. V gene TRBV5-1 combines with J gene TRBJ2-2; 10 positions agree with TRBD2. The CDR3 consists of 16 residues. The germline CDR1 and CDR2 sequences are SGHRS and YFSETQ. The chain's CDR3 is CASSFSGGMNTWELFF. CDR3 in DNA: TGCGCCAGCAGCTTTAGCGGGGGGATGAACACCTGGGAGCTGTTTTTT.

Within the sample, this clone is medium-sized (0.01 to 0.1%). The chain uses TRBV11-3 and TRBJ1-3, with D unresolved. V lost 10 bases and J lost 0, with 10 bases in between. The V gene's germline CDR1 is SGHNT and CDR2 YENEEA. The CDR3 is 13 amino acids. The CDR3 DNA sequence: TGTGCCACGAGAGAGGACTCTGGAAACACCATATATTTT. Translating gives CATREDSGNTIYF.

This clone was seen ten or more times. V is TRBV20-1 and J is TRBJ2-7; TRBD1 matches at 8 bases. The ends lost 5 bases at V and 0 bases at J; junction bases unmatched: 9. Looked up from germline, CDR1 is DFQATT and CDR2 is SNEGSKA (reference sequence). The CDR3 loop spans 15 amino acids. CDR3 sequence (DNA): TGCAGTGCTTTCTCACAGGGGGGAAACTCCTACGAGCAGTACTTC. Translating it yields CSAFSQGGNSYEQYF.

Notes on this clone: The conserved phenylalanine or tryptophan is not found at the CDR3 terminus, so this likely reflects a read error. The DNA is omitted, as the CDR3 cannot be located on it reliably, and the CDR3 follows TCRdb's listing. The chain couples TRBV20-1 to TRBJ2-5. The germline gives CDR1 DFQATT, CDR2 SNEGSKA (reference sequence). Both ends counted, the CDR3 spans 8 residues. The CDR3 sequence is CSARPVSI.

Many counts were recorded for this clone. The rearrangement joins TRBV12-3 or TRBV12-4 to TRBJ1-5; possibly TRBD1 for D (5 bases). The ends were cut back, 2 bases at V and 6 bases at J, with 11 bases in the middle. The CDR3 totals 14 residues. Here the CDR3 DNA reads TGTGCCAGCAGTTTATGGGGGTTCAGTCAGCCCCAGCATTTT. It encodes CASSLWGFSQPQHF.

In this sample, this clone turned up many times. The chain carries TRBV27 and TRBJ1-1; no clear D. The CDR3 extends over 15 amino acids. V gave up 6 bases and J gave up 5 bases, with 19 bases separating them. CDR1 MNHEY and CDR2 SMNVEV come from the germline V gene (reference sequence). For the CDR3, the DNA is TGTGCCAGCAGAGAGCAGAGATTCGGTTTTACTGAAGCTTTCTTT. Translating gives CASREQRFGFTEAFF.

Here the CDR3 reads CASSLGASGDYGYTF. CDR3 nucleotide sequence: TGCGCCAGCAGCTTGGGGGCCTCTGGGGACTATGGCTACACCTTC. The genes are TRBV5-1 and TRBJ1-2; D remains ambiguous. The CDR3 spans 15 residues. Germline CDR1 reads SGHRS; CDR2 reads YFSETQ. V lost 0 bases to trimming and J lost 3 bases, with 12 bases between them. The full variable domain, rest sourced from reference TRBV5-1 and TRBJ1-2, is KAGVTQTPRYLIKTRGQQVTLSCSPISGHRSVSWYQQTPGQGLQFLFEYFSETQRNKGNFPGRFSGRQFSNSRSEMNVSTLELGDSALYLCASSLGASGDYGYTFGSGTRLTVV.

As regards this clone: One end of the junction fails to match germline, which may point to a read error. The chain recombines TRBV20-1 with TRBJ2-7; TRBD2 matches at 15 bases. The CDR3 is made up of 16 amino acids. CDR1 is DFQATT and CDR2 is SNEGSKA in the germline V gene (reference sequence). CDR3 residues: CSGCTNGLAGGYDQYF. The CDR3 DNA follows: TGCAGTGGTTGCACTAATGGACTAGCGGGAGGGTACGATCAGTACTTC.

The J gene is TRBJ1-1, the V gene TRBV28, with D possibly being TRBD1 (5 bases). Per the germline V gene, CDR1 is MDHEN and CDR2 is SYDVKM. There are 14 residues in the CDR3. The ends were cut back, 8 bases at V and 10 bases at J, with 23 bases in the middle. CDR3 amino acids: CASCPTANSAAAFF. In nucleotides, the CDR3 is TGTGCCAGCTGCCCGACAGCGAATTCCGCTGCAGCTTTCTTT.

J is TRBJ2-7 and V is TRBV5-4; 8 positions agree with TRBD2. CDR3 length: 15 residues. From germline, CDR1 is SGHNT and CDR2 YYREEE (reference sequence). CDR3: CLSSLPGGGYYEQYF. The CDR3 nucleotides read TGTCTCAGCAGCTTGCCGGGAGGGGGGTACTACGAGCAGTACTTC.

At least ten counts were recorded for this clone. This chain links TRBV7-9 with TRBJ2-5; D ambiguous. Germline assignment: CDR1 SEHNR and CDR2 FQNEAQ (reference sequence). The CDR3 totals 11 residues. The V and J ends lost 5 bases and 2 bases respectively, with 3 bases between them. CDR3 bases: TGTGCCAGCAGCCCACAAGAGACCCAGTACTTC. Translating it yields CASSPQETQYF. The variable domain in full, with the rest retrieved from reference TRBV7-9 and TRBJ2-5, is DTGVSQNPRHKITKRGQNVTFRCDPISEHNRLYWYRQTLGQGPEFLTYFQNEAQLEKSRLLSDRFSAERPKGSFSTLEIQRTEQGDSAMYLCASSPQETQYFGPGTRLLVL.

This clone showed up many times. V gene TRBV2 combines with J gene TRBJ2-3; D gene ambiguous. CDR3 length: 15 amino acids. Germline-derived CDR1 and CDR2 are SNHLY and FYNNEI. V shed 6 bases and J shed 2 bases, with 15 bases lying between them. The CDR3 bases are TGTGCCAGCAGACACGACCCCCCCCCCACAGATACGCAGTATTTT. Translated: CASRHDPPPTDTQYF.